The entry that follows covers one T cell receptor (beta chain) sequence. The sample comes from a study of blood T cell repertoires in COVID-19. At the level of the study: T cells, B-cell-depleted T cells, or PBMCs supplied cDNA or gDNA.

Trimming left V 6 bases short and J 5 bases short, with 18 bases between. This CDR3 has 15 amino acids. Germline loops: CDR1 LNHDA, CDR2 SQIVND (reference sequence). As handled by the study authors: Using reference gene primer amplification, nucleated cell counts were estimated. Only in-frame clones appear in the TCRdb table, and some are missing; sequencing was by immunoSEQ multiplex PCR. V, J and clone size are those of that table, while D and trimming were read from the DNA. The table includes approximately 280,000 clones, about 93% detected once. This clonotype originated in a woman aged 25 to 39 with COVID-19, enrolled during active disease. Material for sequencing was peripheral blood. V usage is TRBV19 and J usage is TRBJ2-3, with D uncertain. The CDR3 sequence is CASSPGSTPGDTQYF. The CDR3 nucleotides are TGTGCCAGTAGCCCTGGGTCGACCCCAGGAGATACGCAGTATTTT.